The entry below gives a single TCR beta chain sequence along with its context. From its re-call of the 5' RACE reads, TCRdb lists each CDR3 protein once, without DNA. This sample's clone table lists 450,000 to 600,000 distinct CDR3 sequences. This entry comes from a study of T cells expressing NK-cell markers. About the research overall: Just one sequenced donor of eight was HCMV-seronegative, while seven were seropositive.

Germline values: CDR1 SGHRS, CDR2 YFSETQ. This CDR3 spans 17 amino acids. The chain employs TRBV5-1 and TRBJ2-1; TCRdb's D call, TRBD1, is unchecked because there is no DNA. The sequencing input was blood T cells: a sorted CD56 or NKG2C T cell subset, CD4+ or CD8+ T cells, or bulk PBMC T cells (not recorded which). The clonotype comes from a young man in good health. CDR3 in amino acids: CASSPLLDRGPYNEQFF.